Sequencing of this TCR beta chain was carried out in a study of Ad26.COV2.S vaccination and SARS-CoV-2 variants. The study, taken as a whole, reports: People who got the vaccine had more spike-specific TCR breadth than people who got placebo. Assessments of TCR breadth and depth may have underestimated the total T cell responses. Post-vaccination breadth of spike-specific CD8+ and CD4+ T cell responses was reportedly substantial.

Germline V gene lookup returns CDR1 MNHEY and CDR2 SVGEGT. The V and J ends lost 0 bases and 5 bases respectively, with 16 bases between them. The CDR3 spans 16 residues. Points on this clone: Its specificity is unknown.

Profiled with immunoSEQ multiplex PCR; TCRdb holds only in-frame clones, not every one. Of approximately 140,000 clones listed, roughly 85% are singletons. The rearrangement uses TRBV6-2 or TRBV6-3 and TRBJ1-2, with D hard to call. Sequenced material: peripheral blood, taken after recovery from COVID-19. This clonotype was sampled from a human donor who had recovered from COVID-19. CDR3 sequence: CASSYSPWAEDYGYTF. In nucleotides, the CDR3 is TGTGCCAGCAGTTACTCTCCGTGGGCGGAGGATTATGGCTACACCTTC.